This T cell receptor (beta chain) was recorded in a study of T cell changes during pregnancy in multiple sclerosis. Trimming removed 2 bases from V and 8 bases from J, with 8 bases in between. Per germline, CDR1 SGHDT and CDR2 YYEEEE. The CDR3 extends over 12 amino acids. Sequenced by immunoSEQ multiplex PCR; TCRdb stores in-frame clones only, minus some. Found here are 75,000 to 90,000 clones, roughly nine tenths of them singletons; the top ten hold roughly 3.5%. This sequence was found in a female donor in good health, serving as a control in a pregnancy study. Some clones in this sample may be carry-over from other donors' samples. Sample: PBMCs, taken in the first trimester of pregnancy. V and J are TRBV5-6 and TRBJ2-1; no reliable D call. The CDR3 bases are TGTGCCAGCAGCTTCAGGAAGGATGAGCAGTTCTTC. Translated: CASSFRKDEQFF.